The 30 T cell receptor beta chains reported below all come from one sample, sequenced in a study of cytomegalovirus exposure and HLA in healthy donors. The PCR employed 60 Vbeta primers together with 13 Jbeta primers. TCRdb's table, derived via immunoSEQ multiplex PCR, lists solely in-frame clones and lacks some. The data show some 82,000 clones, and the top ten clones hold approximately 1.1%. The sample taken for sequencing was PBMCs. These receptors were taken from a woman younger than 45 in good health and CMV-seronegative.

CDR3 amino acids: CAIRRVNEQFF. The CDR3 nucleotides read TGTGCCATCAGACGGGTCAATGAGCAGTTCTTC. The rearrangement joins TRBV2 to TRBJ2-1; D unclear. The CDR3 loop spans 11 amino acids. Germline V lookup: CDR1 SNHLY, CDR2 FYNNEI. Deletions cut 10 bases from V and 6 bases from J, with 10 bases between.

The chain employs TRBV19 and TRBJ1-1; D is perhaps TRBD1 (5 bases). This CDR3 spans 15 amino acids. Germline CDR1 LNHDA, CDR2 SQIVND (reference sequence). Trimming removed 1 base at V and 4 bases at J, with 13 bases between. CDR3 sequence reads: CASSIGGRLSTEAFF. In DNA form, the CDR3 reads TGTGCCAGTAGTATAGGGGGGAGGCTGAGCACTGAAGCTTTCTTT.

This rearrangement joins TRBV18 to TRBJ2-3; 8 positions match TRBD1. J gave up 2 bases and V 4 bases, and 2 bases lay outside the gene matches. Germline CDR1 and CDR2: KGHSH and LQKENI. The CDR3 spans 14 residues. CDR3 in DNA: TGTGCCAGCTCACGGACAGGGATCACAGATACGCAGTATTTT. It encodes CASSRTGITDTQYF.

V usage is TRBV13 and J usage is TRBJ2-2; tentative D call: TRBD1 (6 bases). Germline V gene lookup returns CDR1 PRHDT and CDR2 FYEKMQ (reference sequence). V dropped 1 base and J dropped 5 bases, with 14 bases sitting between them. The CDR3 consists of 16 residues. The CDR3 spells CASSLAQGSRTGELFF. The CDR3 region has the DNA TGTGCCAGCAGCTTAGCACAGGGCAGTAGGACCGGGGAGCTGTTTTTT. The full variable domain, rest sourced from reference TRBV13 and TRBJ2-2, is AAGVIQSPRHLIKEKRETATLKCYPIPRHDTVYWYQQGPGQDPQFLISFYEKMQSDKGSIPDRFSAQQFSDYHSELNMSSLELGDSALYFCASSLAQGSRTGELFFGEGSRLTVL.

CDR3 DNA: TGTGCCAGCAGTAGAACACAGGGGGCAGGCTATGGCTACACCTTC. Its translation is CASSRTQGAGYGYTF. V gene TRBV6-5 combines with J gene TRBJ1-2, with 9 bases fitting TRBD1. The V segment lost 5 bases and the J segment 4 bases; nucleotides outside the gene matches: 8. This CDR3 comprises 15 residues. The germline V gene encodes CDR1 MNHEY and CDR2 SVGAGI.

V is TRBV29-1 and J is TRBJ2-1; 10 bases are a match to TRBD2. This CDR3 is built from 13 residues. The J segment lost 4 bases and the V segment lost 6 bases, leaving 3 bases of the junction unmatched. Germline V CDR1 and CDR2: SQVTM, ANQGSEA. The CDR3 region is CSVPSGGYNEQFF. CDR3 in DNA: TGCAGCGTGCCTAGCGGGGGTTACAATGAGCAGTTCTTC.

This chain connects TRBV7-9 to TRBJ2-6; D is perhaps TRBD1 (5 bases). Germline CDR1 reads SEHNR; CDR2 reads FQNEAQ (reference sequence). The CDR3 contains 17 residues. Between the trimmed V and J ends, which lost 1 base and 0 bases, there was a span of 10 bases. Here the CDR3 DNA reads TGTGCCAGCAGCTTAGGACAGCCTGCCTCTGGGGCCAACGTCCTGACTTTC. It translates to CASSLGQPASGANVLTF.

The rearrangement joins TRBV4-1 to TRBJ2-7, with 10 bases fitting TRBD2. The germline gives CDR1 MGHRA, CDR2 YSYEKL. V shed 1 base, J shed 7 bases, and the junction held 7 bases outside the gene matches. This CDR3 is built from 15 residues. CDR3 amino acids: CASSQGFSGRQEQYF. CDR3 DNA sequence: TGCGCCAGCAGCCAAGGGTTTAGCGGGAGGCAAGAGCAGTACTTC.

The J gene is TRBJ2-7, the V gene TRBV5-4, with 8 bases that match TRBD1. Germline assignment: CDR1 SGHNT and CDR2 YYREEE (reference sequence). V shed 4 bases and J 3 bases; nucleotides not matched to a gene: 9. The CDR3 has 15 residues. CDR3: CASSTGTGRLYEQYF. The CDR3 nucleotides read TGTGCCAGCAGCACTGGGACAGGAAGACTCTACGAGCAGTACTTC.

The rearrangement joins TRBV6-1 to TRBJ1-3; 7 bases fit TRBD1. V was pared by 0 bases and J by 3 bases, with 5 bases of the junction left unmatched. This CDR3 is built from 16 residues. The germline V gene has CDR1 MNHNS and CDR2 SASEGT. CDR3 loop: CASSEAKQGLGNTIYF. For the CDR3, the DNA is TGTGCCAGCAGTGAAGCGAAACAGGGGCTTGGAAACACCATATATTTT.

The CDR3: CAWSAAGDEQYF. In DNA form, the CDR3 reads TGTGCCTGGAGCGCCGCAGGGGACGAGCAGTACTTC. V is TRBV30 and J is TRBJ2-5, with a tentative D call TRBD1 (6 bases). The DNA end is more similar to TRBJ2-7, so the J call may be wrong. This CDR3 is 12 amino acids long. The germline CDR1 and CDR2 sequences are GTSNPN and SVGIG (reference sequence).

The CDR3 nucleotides are TGTGCCAGTAGAGCTAACACAGATACGCAGTATTTT. Protein sequence: CASRANTDTQYF. The chain carries TRBV6-5 and TRBJ2-3; D uncertain. Looked up from germline, CDR1 is MNHEY and CDR2 is SVGAGI. V gave up 9 bases and J gave up 2 bases, with 9 bases separating them. The CDR3 spans 12 residues.

J is TRBJ1-5 and V is TRBV2; D unclear. Germline V CDR1 and CDR2: SNHLY, FYNNEI. The CDR3 extends over 14 amino acids. V was cut by 5 bases and J by 3 bases, with 11 bases left in between. CDR3 sequence reads: CASSLATNNQPQHF. The CDR3 DNA sequence: TGTGCCAGCAGTCTAGCGACAAACAATCAGCCCCAGCATTTT.

The V gene is TRBV29-1, the J gene TRBJ2-7; D is undetermined. Germline CDR1 is SQVTM and CDR2 is ANQGSEA. V lost 4 bases, J lost 2 bases, and 9 bases lay in between. The CDR3 has 12 residues. The CDR3 reads CSVGNRTYEQYF. The CDR3 nucleotides are TGCAGCGTTGGGAACAGAACCTACGAGCAGTACTTC.

This chain links TRBV2 with TRBJ2-7; D is unresolved. The germline V gene encodes CDR1 SNHLY and CDR2 FYNNEI. CDR3 length: 13 amino acids. Deletions cut 5 bases from V and 3 bases from J, with 11 bases between. The CDR3 sequence is CASSRYRDYEQYF. The CDR3, as DNA: TGTGCCAGCAGTCGTTACAGAGACTACGAGCAGTACTTC.

Details on this clone: The sample contains more than one DNA sequence encoding this CDR3. The rearrangement uses TRBV6-5 and TRBJ2-6, with TRBD1 identical over 7 bases. Trimming removed 5 bases from V and 2 bases from J; junction bases left unmatched: 3. The CDR3 length is 15 residues. CDR1 is MNHEY and CDR2 is SVGAGI in the germline V gene. DNA for the CDR3: TGTGCCAGCAGTCGCGACAGGGCTGGGGCCAACGTCCTGACTTTC. This gives the protein CASSRDRAGANVLTF.

This chain joins TRBV7-8 and TRBJ2-7, with a tentative D call TRBD1 (5 bases). The germline V and J ends were trimmed by 1 base and 5 bases, with 15 bases remaining between them. The CDR3 covers 15 residues. Germline V CDR1 and CDR2: SGHVS, FQNEAQ. CDR3 sequence: CASSLVVRTFNEQYF. CDR3 DNA sequence: TGTGCCAGCAGCTTAGTAGTCCGGACATTCAACGAGCAGTACTTC.

V is TRBV6-5 and J is TRBJ2-7; D possibly corresponds to TRBD1 (5 bases). CDR3 length: 14 amino acids. Germline CDR1 reads MNHEY; CDR2 reads SVGAGI. V lost 5 bases and J 5 bases, leaving 16 bases between the germline ends. CDR3 bases: TGTGCCAGCAGTGTAGGGGTAAGCAGCCACGAGCAGTACTTC. Translation: CASSVGVSSHEQYF.

The chain links TRBV5-1 to TRBJ1-1, with 11 bases lining up with TRBD1. This CDR3 comprises 14 residues. Germline CDR1 is SGHRS and CDR2 is YFSETQ. The V gene end was trimmed by 5 bases and the J gene end by 5 bases; junction bases not matched to a gene: 5. The CDR3 sequence is CASRKGQGETEAFF. The CDR3 DNA reads TGCGCCAGCAGAAAGGGACAGGGGGAAACTGAAGCTTTCTTT.

V is TRBV5-1 and J is TRBJ2-2, with 8 bases fitting TRBD2. The CDR3 runs to 18 residues. In germline, CDR1 is SGHRS, CDR2 YFSETQ. The trim removed 0 bases at V and 0 bases at J, leaving 7 bases unmatched. CDR3 DNA: TGCGCCAGCAGCTTGGGGATTGGAGCGGGGGCGAACACCGGGGAGCTGTTTTTT. Encoded protein: CASSLGIGAGANTGELFF.

The V call is TRBV5-1, the J call TRBJ2-1; D is unresolved. Trimming shortened V by 4 bases and J by 2 bases, and 13 bases separated the two germline ends. The CDR3 extends over 15 amino acids. CDR1 SGHRS and CDR2 YFSETQ come from the germline V gene. In DNA form, the CDR3 reads TGCGCCAGCAGCCCGGTCCCGGGTCCCTACAATGAGCAGTTCTTC. It encodes CASSPVPGPYNEQFF.

The chain combines TRBV10-1 with TRBJ2-1, with TRBD2 matching over 8 bases. V was clipped by 11 bases and J by 7 bases; unmatched bases: 13. Germline CDR1 reads WNHNN; CDR2 reads SYGVQD (reference sequence). The CDR3 length is 14 residues. CDR3 sequence (DNA): TGCGCCGGCTTAGCGGGACATCTCGGGAATGAGCAGTTCTTC. Encoded protein: CAGLAGHLGNEQFF.

This chain joins TRBV28 and TRBJ2-7; 16 bases are shared with TRBD2. The CDR3 loop spans 18 amino acids. The V and J ends lost 4 bases and 3 bases, in that order; junction bases with no gene match: 9. Germline lookup yields CDR1 MDHEN and CDR2 SYDVKM. CDR3 DNA: TGTGCCAGCAGTTCAGCGGGACTAGCGGGAGGGCCTGTCTACGAGCAGTACTTC. Protein sequence: CASSSAGLAGGPVYEQYF.

The V gene is TRBV5-4, the J gene TRBJ1-2; TRBD1 agrees at 8 bases. The CDR3 covers 14 residues. V was pared by 1 base and J by 8 bases, with 7 bases of the junction left unmatched. Germline loops: CDR1 SGHNT, CDR2 YYREEE (reference sequence). The chain's CDR3 is CASSLPGGAEGYTF. In DNA, the CDR3 is TGTGCCAGCAGCTTGCCAGGGGGCGCGGAAGGCTACACCTTC.

This chain uses TRBV29-1 with TRBJ2-2, with D possibly TRBD2 on 5 matching bases. Trimming pared 6 bases from V and 0 bases from J, leaving 14 bases between. The CDR3 is 15 amino acids. Germline-derived CDR1 and CDR2 are SQVTM and ANQGSEA. DNA of the CDR3: TGCAGCGTGGAGTCAGCGGATTCGAACACCGGGGAGCTGTTTTTT. It specifies CSVESADSNTGELFF.

To note about this clone: This sample also contains other DNA sequences that code for the same CDR3. The chain is built from TRBV30 and TRBJ1-5, with D possibly matching TRBD1 (5 bases). Germline V gene data show CDR1 as GTSNPN and CDR2 as SVGIG (reference sequence). Trimming took off 0 bases at V and 2 bases at J, with 5 bases between the two ends. CDR3 length: 13 residues. The CDR3 spells CAWSVQGNQPQHF. In DNA, the CDR3 is TGTGCCTGGAGTGTACAGGGCAATCAGCCCCAGCATTTT.

V and J are TRBV2 and TRBJ2-1, with 13 bases aligning to TRBD2. The CDR3 runs to 15 residues. CDR1 is SNHLY, CDR2 FYNNEI, per germline. V was pared by 6 bases and J by 9 bases, with 8 bases of the junction left unmatched. The CDR3 loop reads CASRTRTSGRGEQFF. For the CDR3, the DNA is TGTGCCAGCAGGACCCGGACTAGCGGGAGAGGTGAGCAGTTCTTC.

The chain is built from TRBV13 and TRBJ1-1; tentatively, D is TRBD1 (5 bases). The CDR3 runs 15 residues. Trimming removed 6 bases at V and 1 base at J, with 15 bases between. The germline gives CDR1 PRHDT, CDR2 FYEKMQ (reference sequence). CDR3 region: CASRPFGGTNTEAFF. The DNA of the CDR3 is TGTGCCAGCAGGCCCTTTGGAGGGACGAACACTGAAGCTTTCTTT.

The chain carries TRBV7-8 and TRBJ2-5; D possibly corresponds to TRBD2 (6 bases). V gave up 2 bases and J gave up 5 bases, with 15 bases separating them. CDR1 and CDR2 (germline): SGHVS, FQNEAQ. CDR3 length: 15 residues. The CDR3 protein is CASSLSPGLSETQYF. In DNA, the CDR3 is TGTGCCAGCAGCTTATCCCCGGGACTCTCGGAGACCCAGTACTTC. Using reference TRBV7-8 and TRBJ2-5 for the parts outside the CDR3, the full variable domain is GAGVSQSPRYKVAKRGQDVALRCDPISGHVSLFWYQQALGQGPEFLTYFQNEAQLDKSGLPSDRFFAERPEGSVSTLKIQRTQQEDSAVYLCASSLSPGLSETQYFGPGTRLLVL.

The V gene is TRBV30, the J gene TRBJ1-1; the match to TRBD1 covers 7 bases. CDR1 and CDR2 (germline): GTSNPN, SVGIG (reference sequence). The CDR3 loop spans 13 amino acids. The ends lost 4 bases at V and 8 bases at J; junction bases unmatched: 10. Here the CDR3 reads CAWMKGGVGEAFF. The CDR3 region has the DNA TGTGCCTGGATGAAAGGGGGCGTTGGCGAAGCTTTCTTT.